Listed here are 10 T cell receptor beta chains from one sample, sequenced in a study of CD8+CD57+ T cells in acquired aplastic anemia. Genomic DNA, the template, was used for profiling of the TCR beta VDJ and CDR3. MiXCR, run by TCRdb on the reads, gives a single entry per CDR3 protein. The data show about 190,000 distinct CDR3 sequences, approximately 50% seen once. What was sequenced was sorted CD4+, CD8+, or CD8+CD57+ T cells (not recorded which) from PBMCs. The receptors originated from a human donor in good health, serving as a control.

This clonotype came up many times. The genes are TRBV5-1 and TRBJ1-1; 7 bases map to TRBD1. After removal of 4 bases from V and 1 base from J, the junction contained 10 bases not matched to a gene. CDR3 length: 16 amino acids. Germline V lookup: CDR1 SGHRS, CDR2 YFSETQ. This chain's CDR3 is CASSIGQVLGNTEAFF. As DNA, the CDR3 is TGCGCCAGCAGCATAGGACAGGTTCTGGGGAACACTGAAGCTTTCTTT.

The rearrangement links TRBV6-2 or TRBV6-3 to TRBJ2-7; possible D gene TRBD2, 7 bases. Trimming removed 5 bases at V and 2 bases at J, with 16 bases between. The CDR3 loop spans 15 amino acids. Germline V gene data show CDR1 as MNHEY and CDR2 as SVGEGT. The CDR3, as DNA: TGTGCCAGCAGTGGGAGGGAGGGGGACCCCTACGAGCAGTACTTC. Translated, it gives CASSGREGDPYEQYF.

The J gene is TRBJ2-7, the V gene TRBV7-9, with TRBD2 as a possible D gene (7 bases). In germline, CDR1 is SEHNR, CDR2 FQNEAQ (reference sequence). The CDR3 consists of 15 residues. V dropped 5 bases and J dropped 0 bases, with 14 bases sitting between them. CDR3 in DNA: TGTGCCAGCAGCCTGAGGGGGGGACGCTCCTACGAGCAGTACGTC. It translates to CASSLRGGRSYEQYV.

This clonotype was observed a single time. This chain uses TRBV7-3 with TRBJ2-1; D is tentatively TRBD1 or TRBD2 (6 bases each). The CDR3 contains 22 residues. Germline assignment: CDR1 SGHTA and CDR2 FQGTGA. The germline V and J ends were trimmed by 1 base and 5 bases, with 33 bases remaining between them. The CDR3 DNA follows: TGTGCCAGCAGCTTAAAGGGCGGACAGTCCCCAACACGGCGCGGGGACGACAATGAGCAGTTCTTC. Amino acid sequence: CASSLKGGQSPTRRGDDNEQFF.

The genes are TRBV5-6 and TRBJ2-3; D may correspond to TRBD1 or TRBD2 (8 bases each). The CDR3 covers 15 residues. Germline V CDR1 and CDR2: SGHDT, YYEEEE. Trimming removed 3 bases from V and 4 bases from J, with 15 bases in between. CDR3 protein: CASSSRGRGADTQYF. CDR3 in DNA: TGTGCCAGCAGCTCCAGGGGGCGGGGGGCAGATACGCAGTATTTT.

This clonotype was observed a handful of times. The chain employs TRBV20-1 and TRBJ2-7; D is unclear. Germline-derived CDR1 and CDR2 are DFQATT and SNEGSKA (reference sequence). V dropped 3 bases and J dropped 0 bases, with 9 bases sitting between them. The CDR3 runs to 13 residues. The CDR3: CSASHVTSYEQYF. CDR3 DNA sequence: TGCAGTGCTAGCCACGTGACCTCCTACGAGCAGTACTTC.

This clonotype has a count of ten or more. CDR3 protein: CASSYAGGYTF. The DNA for the CDR3 is TGTGCCAGCAGTTACGCGGGTGGCTACACCTTC. J is TRBJ1-2 and V is TRBV6-2 or TRBV6-3; D unresolved. Trimming pared 2 bases from V and 7 bases from J, leaving 5 bases between. This CDR3 spans 11 amino acids. Germline V lookup: CDR1 MNHEY, CDR2 SVGEGT.

The gene calls are TRBV10-1 and TRBJ2-1, with 7 bases matching TRBD2. Losses at the gene ends were 0 bases for V and 6 bases for J; bases not matched to a gene: 2. CDR3 length equals 14 residues. Germline-derived CDR1 and CDR2 are WNHNN and SYGVQD (reference sequence). CDR3 coding DNA: TGCGCCAGCAGTGAGTCGGCTAGCGGCAATGAGCAGTTCTTC. This sequence encodes CASSESASGNEQFF.

Only one count was recorded for this clonotype. V and J are TRBV20-1 and TRBJ1-1; maybe TRBD1 (5 bases). Trimming removed 7 bases at V and 3 bases at J, with 12 bases between. Germline values: CDR1 DFQATT, CDR2 SNEGSKA (reference sequence). There are 12 residues in the CDR3. DNA of the CDR3: TGCAGTGTTTCCCGGGGGGACACTGAAGCTTTCTTT. Translating it yields CSVSRGDTEAFF.

The chain employs TRBV15 and TRBJ2-5; D gene unclear. The CDR3 extends over 15 amino acids. The germline V gene has CDR1 LNHNV and CDR2 YYDKDF (reference sequence). Trimming removed 0 bases at V and 5 bases at J, with 13 bases between. Written as DNA, the CDR3 is TGTGCCACCAGCAGAGAATGGAGCCTGGCGGAGACCCAGTACTTC. Its protein is CATSREWSLAETQYF.